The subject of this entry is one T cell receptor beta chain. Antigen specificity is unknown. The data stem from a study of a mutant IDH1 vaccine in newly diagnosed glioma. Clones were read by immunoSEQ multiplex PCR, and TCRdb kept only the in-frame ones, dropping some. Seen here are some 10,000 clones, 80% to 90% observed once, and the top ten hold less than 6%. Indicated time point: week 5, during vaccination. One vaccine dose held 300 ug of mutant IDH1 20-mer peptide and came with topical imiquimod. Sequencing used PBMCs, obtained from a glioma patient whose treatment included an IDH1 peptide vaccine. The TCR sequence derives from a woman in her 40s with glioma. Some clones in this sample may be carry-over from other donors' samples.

DNA for the CDR3: TGTGCCAGCAGTTTTGATTGGCGAGGGGATTCGCTTACCCCGGGACAGTCGTACCAAGAGACCCAGTACTTC. It specifies CASSFDWRGDSLTPGQSYQETQYF. This chain links TRBV28 with TRBJ2-5; 7 positions match TRBD1. V lost 3 bases to trimming and J lost 0 bases; unmatched junction nucleotides: 31. Germline V CDR1 and CDR2: MDHEN, SYDVKM. The CDR3 has 24 residues.